This TCR beta chain was identified in a study of shared clonotypes between healthy human individuals. General study results and limits: Few donors limited the genetic and exposure-history diversity represented.

About this clone itself: The antigen is not known.

The V end was cut by 2 bases, the J end by 0 bases, with 7 bases between. The CDR3 covers 15 residues. Germline V gene lookup returns CDR1 SNHLY and CDR2 FYNNEI. Replicate PCRs run on sorted subsets employed around 200 ng DNA, tens of thousands of T cell genomes. Only in-frame clones appear in the TCRdb table, and some are missing; sequencing was by immunoSEQ multiplex PCR. The sample has roughly 1,600,000 clones, around 98.5% seen once. Sequenced material: naive CD4+ T cells sorted from blood. Sample subset: CD45RA+ positively selected. The origin of this receptor is a man in his thirties or forties in good health. The chain is built from TRBV2 and TRBJ2-2, with D possibly TRBD1 on 6 matching bases. CDR3 region: CASSETGSNTGELFF. CDR3 bases: TGTGCCAGCAGTGAAACAGGGTCGAACACCGGGGAGCTGTTTTTT.